The sample holds a few counts of the clone carrying this TCR beta chain. Its target is not known. This record comes from a study of cytomegalovirus exposure and HLA in healthy donors. Study observations and caveats: Three chains tied to CMV proved CMV antigen-specific in vitro. It was 150 or so TCR beta chains that were listed as cytomegalovirus-associated.

Germline CDR1 reads SGHAT; CDR2 reads FQNNGV. V gave up 2 bases and J gave up 5 bases; unmatched junction bases: 2. The length of the CDR3 is 13 residues. It was with 60 Vbeta and 13 Jbeta primers that the PCR ran. The table came from immunoSEQ multiplex PCR; TCRdb's copy has only in-frame clones and leaves some out. Among under 120,000 clones listed, 79% were seen once. The sample taken for sequencing was PBMCs. The gene calls are TRBV11-2 and TRBJ2-5; TRBD2 agrees at 7 bases. The TCR originated in a middle-aged woman in good health and CMV-seronegative. The CDR3 reads CASSLNGRETQYF. CDR3 nucleotides: TGTGCCAGCAGCTTAAACGGGAGGGAGACCCAGTACTTC. Together with reference TRBV11-2 and TRBJ2-5, the CDR3 gives the full variable domain: EAGVAQSPRYKIIEKRQSVAFWCNPISGHATLYWYQQILGQGPKLLIQFQNNGVVDDSQLPKDRFSAERLKGVDSTLKIQPAKLEDSAVYLCASSLNGRETQYFGPGTRLLVL.